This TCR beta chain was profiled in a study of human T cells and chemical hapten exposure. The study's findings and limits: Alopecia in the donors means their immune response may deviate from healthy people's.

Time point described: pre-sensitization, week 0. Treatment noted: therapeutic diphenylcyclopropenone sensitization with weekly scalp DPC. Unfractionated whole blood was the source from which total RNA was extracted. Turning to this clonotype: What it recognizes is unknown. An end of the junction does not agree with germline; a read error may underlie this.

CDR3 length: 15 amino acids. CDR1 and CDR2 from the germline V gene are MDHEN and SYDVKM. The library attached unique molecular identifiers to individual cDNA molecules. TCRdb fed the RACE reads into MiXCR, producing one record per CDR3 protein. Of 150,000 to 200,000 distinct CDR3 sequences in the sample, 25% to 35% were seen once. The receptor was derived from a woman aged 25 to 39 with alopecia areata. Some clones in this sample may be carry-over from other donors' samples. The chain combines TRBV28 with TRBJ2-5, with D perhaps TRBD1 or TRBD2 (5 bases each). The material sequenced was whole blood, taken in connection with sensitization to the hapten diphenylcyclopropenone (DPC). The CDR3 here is CASSLWTGRQGTQYF. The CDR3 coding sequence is TGTGCCAGCAGTTTATGGACGGGACGCCAAGGGACCCAGTACTTC.